This T cell receptor beta chain is drawn from a study of cytotoxic CD8 clonotypes in ibrutinib-treated CLL. The V and J ends lost 0 bases and 5 bases respectively, with 8 bases between them. In germline, CDR1 is MNHNY, CDR2 SVGAGI (reference sequence). The CDR3 spans 14 residues. TCRdb's table, derived via immunoSEQ multiplex PCR, lists solely in-frame clones and lacks some. The sample includes some 200,000 clones, around 75% of them seen just once. The receptor was derived from a human donor with chronic lymphocytic leukemia. This rearrangement joins TRBV6-6 to TRBJ1-5; D is ambiguous. This specimen was PBMCs, taken after 12 months of ibrutinib treatment. The CDR3 is CASSYSGRDQPQHF. The CDR3 DNA is TGTGCCAGCAGTTACTCGGGCAGAGATCAGCCCCAGCATTTT.